The 29 T cell receptor beta chains reported below all come from one sample, sequenced in a study of shared clonotypes between healthy human individuals. The naive CD8 population came from CD45RO-negative cells selected for CCR7, without terminally differentiated effector memory CD45RA+ cells. Here immunoSEQ multiplex PCR was the method, and the copy in TCRdb shows in-frame clones only, minus some. The repertoire holds nearly 2 million clones, with about 95% as singletons. The source material was naive CD8+ T cells sorted from blood. All receptors derive from a man aged 18 to 30 in good health.

V and J are TRBV9 and TRBJ2-3; TRBD1 aligns across 7 bases. The CDR3 covers 15 residues. Germline V gives CDR1 SGDLS, CDR2 YYNGEE. Trimming took 3 bases from V and 3 from J; bases not matched to a gene: 7. Here the CDR3 DNA reads TGTGCCAGCAGCGCCGACAGGGTAGGGACAGATACGCAGTATTTT. This gives the protein CASSADRVGTDTQYF.

Details on this clone: Other DNA sequences within the sample encode an identical CDR3. The V gene is TRBV4-1, the J gene TRBJ2-1; D call uncertain. The CDR3 totals 14 residues. Germline loops: CDR1 MGHRA, CDR2 YSYEKL. Trimming took 0 bases from V and 3 from J, leaving 6 bases between them. The DNA of the CDR3 is TGCGCCAGCAGCCAAGAGGCAGGCTACAATGAGCAGTTCTTC. This sequence encodes CASSQEAGYNEQFF.

The rearrangement uses TRBV6-5 and TRBJ2-1; D uncertain. This CDR3 has 15 amino acids. Between the trimmed V and J ends, which lost 6 bases and 3 bases, there was a span of 15 bases. Germline V gene lookup returns CDR1 MNHEY and CDR2 SVGAGI. The CDR3 protein is CASRGLGSYYNEQFF. CDR3 DNA sequence: TGTGCCAGCAGGGGCTTGGGGTCCTACTACAATGAGCAGTTCTTC.

To note about this clone: Within the sample, other DNA sequences also encode this same CDR3. V is TRBV5-6 and J is TRBJ1-2; no definite D call. The CDR3 spans 13 residues. Trimming took off 1 base at V and 7 bases at J, with 11 bases between the two ends. The germline V gene has CDR1 SGHDT and CDR2 YYEEEE. The CDR3 here is CASSLWGAGGYTF. CDR3 DNA sequence: TGTGCCAGCAGCTTGTGGGGAGCTGGTGGCTACACCTTC.

The chain employs TRBV6-1 and TRBJ1-4; TRBD1 aligns across 9 bases. The CDR3 is made up of 15 amino acids. Germline CDR1 is MNHNS and CDR2 is SASEGT. The junction had 4 bases not matched to a gene; V was cut back by 3 bases and J by 5 bases. The CDR3 protein is CASSDPGTGNEKLFF. The CDR3 nucleotides are TGTGCCAGCAGTGACCCCGGGACAGGGAATGAAAAACTGTTTTTT.

The gene calls are TRBV5-4 and TRBJ2-5, with a tentative D call TRBD2 (7 bases). V lost 5 bases, J lost 3 bases, and 20 bases lay in between. The CDR3 runs to 16 residues. Germline-derived CDR1 and CDR2 are SGHNT and YYREEE (reference sequence). DNA for the CDR3: TGTGCCAGCAGAACCCGGGGGGCAACTCCGGAAGAGACCCAGTACTTC. This gives the protein CASRTRGATPEETQYF. Using reference TRBV5-4 and TRBJ2-5 for the parts outside the CDR3, the full variable domain is ETGVTQSPTHLIKTRGQQVTLRCSSQSGHNTVSWYQQALGQGPQFIFQYYREEENGRGNFPPRFSGLQFPNYSSELNVNALELDDSALYLCASRTRGATPEETQYFGPGTRLLVL.

J is TRBJ1-2 and V is TRBV10-3; D unresolved. There are 12 residues in the CDR3. Germline CDR1 reads ENHRY; CDR2 reads SYGVKD. Trimming stripped 3 bases from V and 7 bases from J, with 9 bases between. This chain's CDR3 is CAISDTSIGYTF. CDR3 DNA sequence: TGTGCCATCAGTGATACGAGTATTGGCTACACCTTC.

The CDR3 here is CASSLWEETQYF. The CDR3 coding sequence is TGTGCCAGCAGCTTGTGGGAAGAGACCCAGTACTTC. V and J are TRBV5-6 and TRBJ2-5; D is unresolved. The CDR3 consists of 12 residues. The germline CDR1 and CDR2 sequences are SGHDT and YYEEEE. Trimming took 1 base from V and 3 from J, leaving 4 bases between them.

V is TRBV15 and J is TRBJ2-2; D is unresolved. The CDR3 spans 13 residues. The V end lost 2 bases, the J end lost 0 bases, and 1 base lay between the germline ends. CDR1 and CDR2 (germline): LNHNV, YYDKDF (reference sequence). CDR3 bases: TGTGCCACCAGCAGAACGAACACCGGGGAGCTGTTTTTT. This codes for CATSRTNTGELFF.

The chain combines TRBV18 with TRBJ2-3, with a weak D call TRBD2 (5 bases). This CDR3 is built from 15 residues. Germline lookup yields CDR1 KGHSH and CDR2 LQKENI. Trimming took 4 bases from V and 0 from J, leaving 11 bases between them. For the CDR3, the DNA is TGTGCCAGCTCACGGGAAGAGGGTAGCACAGATACGCAGTATTTT. This codes for CASSREEGSTDTQYF.

The chain combines TRBV5-1 with TRBJ2-7, with a tentative D call TRBD1 (5 bases). Germline-derived CDR1 and CDR2 are SGHRS and YFSETQ. The CDR3 length is 16 residues. Trimming stripped 0 bases from V and 2 bases from J, with 15 bases between. The CDR3 nucleotides read TGCGCCAGCAGCTTGGTGGGCCTAACAGGAACCTACGAGCAGTACTTC. Translated, it gives CASSLVGLTGTYEQYF.

The gene calls are TRBV7-8 and TRBJ2-1, with 10 positions matching TRBD2. This CDR3 spans 14 amino acids. V lost 4 bases, J lost 5 bases, and 2 bases stayed unmatched. In germline, CDR1 is SGHVS, CDR2 FQNEAQ. The CDR3 sequence is CASSWLAGDNEQFF. CDR3 DNA: TGTGCCAGCAGCTGGCTAGCGGGAGACAATGAGCAGTTCTTC.

The chain has TRBV2 and TRBJ2-7, with TRBD2 matching over 10 bases. Germline trimming cut 6 bases from V and 3 bases from J; bases unmatched to any gene: 5. Germline V gene data show CDR1 as SNHLY and CDR2 as FYNNEI. There are 14 residues in the CDR3. The CDR3 DNA follows: TGTGCCAGCAGCGGAACTAGCGGGATCTACGAGCAGTACTTC. Its protein is CASSGTSGIYEQYF.

DNA for the CDR3: TGTGCCAGCAGCCCGGACAGGGAGACCCAGTACTTC. Protein sequence: CASSPDRETQYF. V is TRBV7-2 and J is TRBJ2-5, with 7 bases matching TRBD1. CDR3 length equals 12 residues. The V and J ends lost 5 bases and 5 bases, in that order; junction bases with no gene match: 2. CDR1 SGHTA and CDR2 FQGNSA come from the germline V gene.

The chain is built from TRBV6-1 and TRBJ2-7; TRBD2 might be the D (6 bases). This CDR3 region has 13 residues. Looked up from germline, CDR1 is MNHNS and CDR2 is SASEGT. The V and J ends lost 6 bases and 2 bases respectively, with 11 bases between them. CDR3 amino acids: CASRIREAYEQYF. CDR3 bases: TGTGCCAGCAGGATTAGGGAGGCCTACGAGCAGTACTTC.

This sequence joins TRBV29-1 and TRBJ2-1, with TRBD2 matching over 12 bases. V was pared by 2 bases and J by 0 bases, with 5 bases of the junction left unmatched. Germline CDR1 SQVTM, CDR2 ANQGSEA. The CDR3 is made up of 17 amino acids. The DNA for the CDR3 is TGCAGCGTTGAACTAGCGGGAGGGGGCTTCTCCTACAATGAGCAGTTCTTC. Translation: CSVELAGGGFSYNEQFF.

The J gene is TRBJ1-2, the V gene TRBV7-2; TRBD1 matches at 7 bases. The junction had 7 bases not matched to a gene; V was cut back by 2 bases and J by 4 bases. From germline, CDR1 is SGHTA and CDR2 FQGNSA. CDR3 size: 15 residues. The CDR3 loop reads CASSLPDRDPYGYTF. The CDR3 DNA reads TGTGCCAGCAGCTTACCCGACAGGGATCCCTATGGCTACACCTTC.

The genes are TRBV4-1 and TRBJ2-3; 10 bases align to TRBD2. Germline-derived CDR1 and CDR2 are MGHRA and YSYEKL. CDR3 length: 15 amino acids. V gave up 1 base and J gave up 6 bases; unmatched junction bases: 4. The DNA for the CDR3 is TGCGCCAGCAGCCAAGTAGCGGGGGGTTATGATACGCAGTATTTT. It translates to CASSQVAGGYDTQYF.

The rearrangement joins TRBV7-9 to TRBJ2-3, with 9 positions matching TRBD2. Germline CDR1 reads SEHNR; CDR2 reads FQNEAQ (reference sequence). V trimming: 0 bases; J trimming: 2 bases; junction bases outside the gene matches: 3. The CDR3 totals 16 residues. The CDR3 bases are TGTGCCAGCAGCTTAGCTAGCGGGAGTTTCACAGATACGCAGTATTTT. This sequence encodes CASSLASGSFTDTQYF.

The chain couples TRBV5-6 to TRBJ2-7, with 12 bases lining up with TRBD2. Per germline, CDR1 SGHDT and CDR2 YYEEEE. This CDR3 is built from 16 residues. J lost 6 bases, V lost 1 base, and 8 bases had no gene match. The CDR3 region has the DNA TGTGCCAGCAGCTTGCTAGCGGGAGGGTATGAGACCGAGCAGTACTTC. Residues: CASSLLAGGYETEQYF.

The rearrangement joins TRBV19 to TRBJ2-7; 14 bases match TRBD2. This CDR3 is 16 amino acids long. The trim removed 5 bases at V and 3 bases at J, leaving 6 bases unmatched. Germline V CDR1 and CDR2: LNHDA, SQIVND (reference sequence). The CDR3 protein is CASSPRTSGGLYEQYF. The DNA for the CDR3 is TGTGCCAGTAGTCCACGGACTAGCGGGGGGCTCTACGAGCAGTACTTC.

A remark on this clone: The sample has other DNA sequences that encode this CDR3 too. J is TRBJ2-7 and V is TRBV30; no clear D gene. This CDR3 is 12 amino acids long. Germline V gene data show CDR1 as GTSNPN and CDR2 as SVGIG (reference sequence). V shed 5 bases and J shed 1 base, with 9 bases lying between them. The CDR3 here is CAWSAPSYEQYF. In DNA form, the CDR3 reads TGTGCCTGGTCGGCGCCTTCCTACGAGCAGTACTTC.

As DNA, the CDR3 is TGTGCCAGCAGACCTCCGGGACAGGGATTCTACGAGCAGTACTTC. Encoded protein: CASRPPGQGFYEQYF. This chain uses TRBV6-5 with TRBJ2-7; 9 bases agree with TRBD1. The CDR3 consists of 15 residues. CDR1 and CDR2 (germline): MNHEY, SVGAGI. V trimming: 6 bases; J trimming: 3 bases; junction bases outside the gene matches: 9.

This chain joins TRBV5-4 and TRBJ2-4; D might be TRBD2 (5 bases). The V gene's germline CDR1 is SGHNT and CDR2 YYREEE (reference sequence). V lost 0 bases, J lost 0 bases, and 19 bases lay in between. The CDR3 spans 19 residues. CDR3 in DNA: TGTGCCAGCAGCTTGGCTAGCCGGGAACCAGACCTAGCCAAAAACATTCAGTACTTC. Amino acid sequence: CASSLASREPDLAKNIQYF.

V and J are TRBV5-1 and TRBJ2-7; 7 bases are a match to TRBD1. CDR1 SGHRS and CDR2 YFSETQ come from the germline V gene. V was pared by 4 bases and J by 5 bases, with 12 bases of the junction left unmatched. The CDR3 spans 15 residues. The CDR3, as DNA: TGCGCCAGCAGCCCGTCCAGGGGGATTAGTCACGAGCAGTACTTC. Protein product: CASSPSRGISHEQYF. Full variable domain (outside the CDR3, taken from reference TRBV5-1 and TRBJ2-7): KAGVTQTPRYLIKTRGQQVTLSCSPISGHRSVSWYQQTPGQGLQFLFEYFSETQRNKGNFPGRFSGRQFSNSRSEMNVSTLELGDSALYLCASSPSRGISHEQYFGPGTRLTVT.

The V and J genes are TRBV4-3 and TRBJ2-7; TRBD1 is a possible D gene (5 bases). CDR1 and CDR2 from the germline V gene are LGHNA and YSLEER. The CDR3 has 13 residues. V was clipped by 6 bases and J by 6 bases, with 15 bases between them. The CDR3 DNA follows: TGCGCCAGCAGTCCCGGCAGGGTGGGCGAGCAGTACTTC. It translates to CASSPGRVGEQYF.

As for this clone: Other DNA sequences in the sample encode the same CDR3. The chain carries TRBV27 and TRBJ2-7, with D possibly being TRBD1 (6 bases). The CDR3 consists of 14 residues. Trimming took 2 bases from V and 2 from J, leaving 10 bases between them. Germline V gene lookup returns CDR1 MNHEY and CDR2 SMNVEV (reference sequence). The CDR3 protein is CASSLPGHPYEQYF. CDR3 sequence (DNA): TGTGCCAGCAGTTTACCGGGACACCCCTACGAGCAGTACTTC.

The genes are TRBV9 and TRBJ2-3; 8 positions agree with TRBD2. Germline-derived CDR1 and CDR2 are SGDLS and YYNGEE. CDR3 size: 16 residues. V gave up 4 bases and J gave up 0 bases; unmatched junction bases: 7. The DNA for the CDR3 is TGTGCCAGCAGCACCACACTAGCGGCTAGCACAGATACGCAGTATTTT. The encoded protein is CASSTTLAASTDTQYF. The entire variable domain, with the rest obtained from reference TRBV9 and TRBJ2-3, is as follows: DSGVTQTPKHLITATGQRVTLRCSPRSGDLSVYWYQQSLDQGLQFLIQYYNGEERAKGNILERFSAQQFPDLHSELNLSSLELGDSALYFCASSTTLAASTDTQYFGPGTRLTVL.

This rearrangement joins TRBV19 to TRBJ1-1, with 7 bases identical to TRBD1. Germline CDR1 and CDR2: LNHDA and SQIVND (reference sequence). V lost 4 bases to trimming and J lost 2 bases; unmatched junction nucleotides: 7. The CDR3 contains 15 residues. The chain's CDR3 is CASSTRDSLNTEAFF. DNA for the CDR3: TGTGCCAGTAGTACCCGGGACAGCCTAAACACTGAAGCTTTCTTT.